Listed below are T cell receptor beta chains from one sample, sequenced in a study of blood T cell repertoires in COVID-19. Here immunoSEQ multiplex PCR was the method, and the copy in TCRdb shows in-frame clones only, minus some. The sample lists about 330,000 clones; roughly 90% were seen once. The sequencing input was peripheral blood. These receptors were obtained from a woman in her fifties or sixties with active or convalescent COVID-19. The CDR3 runs from the conserved cysteine through the conserved F or W. A D gene is named only where the DNA matches it firmly. A row's size may be missing; if present it is once, few, many or a size class.

v_call,j_call,d_call,clone_size,cdr3_nt,cdr3_aa
TRBV6-5,TRBJ2-7,TRBD2,NA,TGTGCCAGCAGAGCGACTAGCGGCGTCGAGCAGTACTTC,CASRATSGVEQYF
TRBV27,TRBJ1-5,NA,NA,TGTGCCAGCCCCCCGGTGCGAGGGTGGGACAATCAGCCCCAGCATTTT,CASPPVRGWDNQPQHF
TRBV5-4,TRBJ1-2,NA,NA,TGTGCCAGCAGCCCCCGGGGGGGCACGAACTATGGCTACACCTTC,CASSPRGGTNYGYTF
TRBV10-3,TRBJ1-1,NA,NA,TGTGCCATCAGGGCCCCGACAGGGAACACTGAAGCTTTCTTT,CAIRAPTGNTEAFF
TRBV12-3/TRBV12-4,TRBJ2-1,TRBD2,NA,TGTGCCAGCAGTCGGGGGGTTGGAGAGCAGTTCTTC,CASSRGVGEQFF
TRBV29-1,TRBJ1-4,NA,once,TGCAGCGTTCAGGACACCGGGTTTAATGAAAAACTGTTTTTT,CSVQDTGFNEKLFF
TRBV3-1/TRBV3-2,TRBJ2-1,NA,NA,TGTGCCAGCAGCCAAGATCTCGGGGGGCACAATGAGCAGTTCTTC,CASSQDLGGHNEQFF
TRBV6-2/TRBV6-3,TRBJ1-4,NA,NA,TGTGCCAGCAGTTCTCGGGAAACCGCAACTAATGAAAAACTGTTTTTT,CASSSRETATNEKLFF
TRBV28,TRBJ1-6,NA,NA,TGTGCCAGCAGTCCAGAATATAATTCACCCCTCCACTTT,CASSPEYNSPLHF
TRBV2,TRBJ2-1,NA,NA,TGTGCCAGCAGCGCGAAACAGAACAATGAGCAGTTCTTC,CASSAKQNNEQFF
TRBV9,TRBJ1-1,TRBD1,NA,TGTGCCAGCAGCGTAGGGGATTACCGGGACAGGTTCGCTGAAGCTTTCTTT,CASSVGDYRDRFAEAFF
TRBV28,TRBJ2-7,NA,NA,TGTGCCAGCAGTTCATCCTACGAGCAGTACTTC,CASSSSYEQYF
TRBV18,TRBJ1-6,TRBD1,NA,TGTGCCAGCTCACCCGGGACAGGTGATTCACCCCTCCACTTT,CASSPGTGDSPLHF
TRBV7-2,TRBJ2-7,NA,NA,TGTGCCAGCAGCCCTCCGGGGACTTGGGAGCAGTACTTC,CASSPPGTWEQYF
TRBV9,TRBJ1-2,TRBD1,NA,TGTGCCAGCAGCCTCGGGACAGATATCCACTATGGCTACACCTTC,CASSLGTDIHYGYTF
TRBV4-1,TRBJ2-5,TRBD2,NA,TGCGCCAGCAGCCAAGTTGGAGTAGCGGGAGGTGGAGAGACCCAGTACTTC,CASSQVGVAGGGETQYF
TRBV3-1/TRBV3-2,TRBJ2-7,NA,NA,TGTGCCAGCAGCCAAGAAGGACAGACCTACGAGCAGTACTTC,CASSQEGQTYEQYF
TRBV4-3,TRBJ1-2,TRBD1,NA,TGCGCCAGCAGCCAAGATCGTTTACAGGGGGTGAGCTATGGCTACACCTTC,CASSQDRLQGVSYGYTF
TRBV5-6,TRBJ2-1,NA,NA,TGTGCCAGCAGCTTGGGGACCGGGGCAGGGGTTGAGCAGTTCTTC,CASSLGTGAGVEQFF
TRBV5-5,TRBJ1-5,TRBD1,NA,TGTGCCAGCAGCTTATCCGGGACAGCTACCAGTCAGCCCCAGCATTTT,CASSLSGTATSQPQHF
TRBV3-1/TRBV3-2,TRBJ1-5,TRBD1,NA,TGTGCCAGCAGCCAAGTCAGGTTCTGGACAGGGGGCGACTATCAGCCCCAGCATTTT,CASSQVRFWTGGDYQPQHF
TRBV5-4,TRBJ2-6,TRBD1,once,TGTGCCAGCAGCCCACAGGGGCCCTGGACTGGGGCCAACGTCCTGACTTTC,CASSPQGPWTGANVLTF
TRBV29-1,TRBJ2-7,TRBD1,NA,TGCAGCGTGGGACAGTTCTACGAGCAGTACTTC,CSVGQFYEQYF
TRBV2,TRBJ2-5,TRBD1,NA,TGTGCCAGCAGTGCCCCGACAGGGGGCCGGGAGACCCAGTACTTC,CASSAPTGGRETQYF
TRBV13,TRBJ2-7,TRBD2,NA,TGTGCCAGCAGCCTCGGACTAGCGGGCTACGAGCAGTACTTC,CASSLGLAGYEQYF
TRBV29-1,TRBJ2-3,NA,NA,TGCAGCGTTGCCTGGAGCACGAGCACAGATACGCAGTATTTT,CSVAWSTSTDTQYF
TRBV4-2,TRBJ1-2,NA,NA,TGTGCCAGCAGCCAAGAGGTAGGGGAAGGCTACACCTTC,CASSQEVGEGYTF
TRBV30,TRBJ1-1,NA,NA,TGTGCCTGGAGCACACAGGCGCTGAACACTGAAGCTTTCTTT,CAWSTQALNTEAFF
TRBV11-3,TRBJ2-1,NA,NA,TGTGCCAGCAGCTTGAACAGGGACAATGAGCAGTTCTTC,CASSLNRDNEQFF
TRBV4-2,TRBJ2-5,TRBD2,NA,TGTGCCAGCAGCCAAGAATTCCTAGCGGGGGGGTTGGAGACCCAGTACTTC,CASSQEFLAGGLETQYF
TRBV7-7,TRBJ2-5,TRBD2,once,TGTGCTAGCAGCTTTAGCGGGGGGTGGGGTGAGACCCAGTACTTC,CASSFSGGWGETQYF